The sample holds one count of the clone carrying this T cell receptor (beta chain). Its specificity is not known. The CDR3 sequence is 16 residues long. V was pared by 5 bases and J by 2 bases, with 17 bases between. The germline V gene has CDR1 SGHDT and CDR2 YYEEEE. Clones were read by immunoSEQ multiplex PCR, and TCRdb kept only the in-frame ones, dropping some. The sample lists about 100,000 clones, approximately 84% seen once, with more than 0.75% in the top ten. This sample was included in a study of graft-versus-host responses after intestinal transplantation. This specimen consisted of unstimulated CD4+ T cells sorted from spleen or lymph node cells, obtained before transplant. The clonotype comes from a human donor who was the organ donor for an intestinal transplant. The rearrangement joins TRBV5-6 to TRBJ1-3; D not certain. The CDR3 region has the DNA TGTGCCAGCAGTCCTTGGGTTTCCATTACTGGAAACACCATATATTTT. Residues: CASSPWVSITGNTIYF.